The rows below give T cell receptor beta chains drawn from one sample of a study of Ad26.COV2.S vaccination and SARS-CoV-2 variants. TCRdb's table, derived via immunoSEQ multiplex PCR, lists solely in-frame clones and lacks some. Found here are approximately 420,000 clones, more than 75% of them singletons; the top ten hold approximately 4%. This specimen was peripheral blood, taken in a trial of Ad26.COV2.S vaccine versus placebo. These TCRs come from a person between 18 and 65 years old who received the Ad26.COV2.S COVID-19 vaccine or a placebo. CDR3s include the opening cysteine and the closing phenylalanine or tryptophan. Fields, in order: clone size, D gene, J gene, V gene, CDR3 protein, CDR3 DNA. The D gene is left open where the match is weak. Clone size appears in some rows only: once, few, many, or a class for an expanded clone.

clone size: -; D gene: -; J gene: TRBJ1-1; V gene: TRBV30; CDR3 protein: CAWGGGRINTEAFF; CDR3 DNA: TGTGCCTGGGGTGGCGGCCGGATAAACACTGAAGCTTTCTTT
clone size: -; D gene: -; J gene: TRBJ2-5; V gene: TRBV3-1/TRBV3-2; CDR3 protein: CASSQDLGGQETQYF; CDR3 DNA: TGTGCCAGCAGCCAAGATCTGGGAGGCCAAGAGACCCAGTACTTC
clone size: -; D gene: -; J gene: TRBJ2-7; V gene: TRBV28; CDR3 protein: CASSFWADAYEQYF; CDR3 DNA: TGTGCCAGCAGTTTCTGGGCGGATGCCTACGAGCAGTACTTC
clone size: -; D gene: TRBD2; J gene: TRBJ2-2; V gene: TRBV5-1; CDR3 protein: CASSGRTSDTGELFF; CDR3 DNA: TGCGCCAGCAGCGGGCGGACTAGCGACACCGGGGAGCTGTTTTTT
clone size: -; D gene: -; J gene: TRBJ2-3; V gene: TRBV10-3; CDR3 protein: CAISPGDTQYF; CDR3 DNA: TGTGCCATTTCCCCTGGGGATACGCAGTATTTT
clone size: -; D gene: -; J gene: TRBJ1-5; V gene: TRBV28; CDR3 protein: CASSFIITALTDSSNQPQHF; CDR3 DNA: TGTGCCAGCAGTTTCATTATCACTGCCCTGACTGACAGTTCAAATCAGCCCCAGCATTTT
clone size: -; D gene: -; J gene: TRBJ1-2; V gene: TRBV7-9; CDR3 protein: CASINSDVYGYTF; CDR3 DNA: TGTGCCAGCATTAATAGTGATGTCTATGGCTACACCTTC
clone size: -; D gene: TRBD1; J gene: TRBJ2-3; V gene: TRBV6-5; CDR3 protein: CASSIGQGWGDTQYF; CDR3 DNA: TGTGCCAGCAGTATAGGACAGGGATGGGGTGATACGCAGTATTTT
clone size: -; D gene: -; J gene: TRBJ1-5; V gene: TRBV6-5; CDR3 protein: CASSFSGDSNQPQHF; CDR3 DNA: TGTGCCAGCAGTTTTTCGGGAGATTCCAATCAGCCCCAGCATTTT
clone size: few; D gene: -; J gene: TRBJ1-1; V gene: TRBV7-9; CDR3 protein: CASSLYQGLNTEAFF; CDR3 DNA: TGTGCCAGCAGCTTATATCAGGGGCTGAACACTGAAGCTTTCTTT
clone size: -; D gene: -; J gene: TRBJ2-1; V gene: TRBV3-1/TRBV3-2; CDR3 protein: CASSPRAARHHPEQFF; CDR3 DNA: TGTGCCAGCAGCCCAAGGGCGGCAAGGCATCATCCCGAGCAGTTCTTC
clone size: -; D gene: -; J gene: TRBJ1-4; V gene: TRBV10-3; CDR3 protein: CAISNGVREKLFF; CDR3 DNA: TGTGCCATCAGTAACGGCGTCAGGGAAAAACTGTTTTTT
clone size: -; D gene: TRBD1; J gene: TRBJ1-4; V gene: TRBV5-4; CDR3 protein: CASSYLDRDEKLFF; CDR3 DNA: TGTGCCAGCAGCTACTTAGACAGGGACGAAAAACTGTTTTTT
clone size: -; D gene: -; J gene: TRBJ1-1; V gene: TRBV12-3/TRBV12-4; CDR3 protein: CASSRHTEAFF; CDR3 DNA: TGTGCCAGCAGCCGACACACTGAAGCTTTCTTT
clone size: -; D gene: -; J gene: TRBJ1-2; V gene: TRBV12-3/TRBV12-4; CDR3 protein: CASNFGQNYGYTF; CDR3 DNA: TGTGCCAGCAACTTCGGACAGAACTATGGCTACACCTTC
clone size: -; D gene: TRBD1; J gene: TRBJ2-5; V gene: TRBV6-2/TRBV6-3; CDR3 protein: CASSIRGTGGLETQYF; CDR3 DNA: TGTGCCAGCAGTATACGCGGGACAGGGGGCTTGGAGACCCAGTACTTC
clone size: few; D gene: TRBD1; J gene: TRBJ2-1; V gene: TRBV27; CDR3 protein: CASSSGQGFYNEQFF; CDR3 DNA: TGTGCCAGCAGTTCGGGACAGGGGTTCTACAATGAGCAGTTCTTC
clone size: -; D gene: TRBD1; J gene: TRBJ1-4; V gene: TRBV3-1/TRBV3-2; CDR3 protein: CASSPGQIATNEKLFF; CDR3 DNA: TGTGCCAGCAGCCCGGGACAGATTGCAACTAATGAAAAACTGTTTTTT
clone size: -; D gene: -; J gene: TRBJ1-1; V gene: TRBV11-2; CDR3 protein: CASSRSDFRVEAFF; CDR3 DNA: TGTGCCAGCAGTAGGTCGGATTTCAGGGTTGAAGCTTTCTTT
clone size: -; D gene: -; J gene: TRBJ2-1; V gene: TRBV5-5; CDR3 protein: CASRNGRRSDEQFF; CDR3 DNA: TGTGCCAGCAGGAACGGGAGACGTTCGGATGAGCAGTTCTTC
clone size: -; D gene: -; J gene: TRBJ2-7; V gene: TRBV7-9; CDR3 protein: CASSPATPYDEQYF; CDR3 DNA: TGTGCCAGCAGCCCCGCGACTCCCTACGACGAGCAGTACTTC
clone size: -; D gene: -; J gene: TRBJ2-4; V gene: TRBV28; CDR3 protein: CASMRTGIGVAKNIQYF; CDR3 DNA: TGTGCCAGTATGCGCACCGGGATTGGGGTAGCCAAAAACATTCAGTACTTC
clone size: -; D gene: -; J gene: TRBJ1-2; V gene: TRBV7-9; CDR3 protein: CASSLHGRANYGYTF; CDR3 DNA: TGTGCCAGCAGCTTACACGGAAGAGCTAACTATGGCTACACCTTC
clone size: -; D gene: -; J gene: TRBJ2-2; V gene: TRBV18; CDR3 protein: CASSPGGTGTGELFF; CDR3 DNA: TGTGCCAGCTCACCAGGGGGCACCGGAACCGGGGAGCTGTTTTTT
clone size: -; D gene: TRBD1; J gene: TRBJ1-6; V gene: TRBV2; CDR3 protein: CASRLTTGRSYNSPLHF; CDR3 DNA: TGTGCCAGCAGACTGACGACAGGGAGGTCCTATAATTCACCCCTCCACTTT
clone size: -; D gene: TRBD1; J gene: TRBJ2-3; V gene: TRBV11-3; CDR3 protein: CASSFGTGADTQYF; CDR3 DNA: TGTGCCAGCAGCTTTGGGACAGGGGCAGATACGCAGTATTTT
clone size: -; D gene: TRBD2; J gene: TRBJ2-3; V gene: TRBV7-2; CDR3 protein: CASSLIAGAPDTQYF; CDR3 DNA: TGTGCCAGCAGCCTTATAGCGGGGGCCCCGGATACGCAGTATTTT
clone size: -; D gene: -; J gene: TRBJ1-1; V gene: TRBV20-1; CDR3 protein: CSASDRMNTEAFF; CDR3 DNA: TGCAGTGCTAGTGACAGGATGAACACTGAAGCTTTCTTT
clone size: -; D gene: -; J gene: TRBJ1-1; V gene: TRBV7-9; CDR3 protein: CASSLPRDMNTEAFF; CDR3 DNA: TGTGCCAGCAGCTTACCCCGGGATATGAACACTGAAGCTTTCTTT
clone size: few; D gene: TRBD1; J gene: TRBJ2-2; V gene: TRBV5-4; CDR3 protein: CASSLARRGRTGELFF; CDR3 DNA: TGTGCCAGCAGCTTGGCTAGAAGGGGGCGGACCGGGGAGCTGTTTTTT
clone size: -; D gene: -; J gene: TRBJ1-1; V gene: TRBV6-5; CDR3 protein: CASSSGNTEAFF; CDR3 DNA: TGTGCCAGCAGTTCAGGAAACACTGAAGCTTTCTTT
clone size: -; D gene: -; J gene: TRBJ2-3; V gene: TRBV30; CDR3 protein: CAWSLAYGRDTDTQYF; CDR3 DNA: TGTGCCTGGAGTTTGGCTTATGGCAGGGACACAGATACGCAGTATTTT
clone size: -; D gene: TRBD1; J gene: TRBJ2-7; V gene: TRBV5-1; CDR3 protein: CASRQRTGDYEQYF; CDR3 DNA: TGCGCCAGCAGACAGAGGACAGGGGACTACGAGCAGTACTTC
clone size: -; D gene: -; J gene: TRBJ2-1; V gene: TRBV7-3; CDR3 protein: CASSPGYNEQFF; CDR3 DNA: TGTGCCAGCAGCCCGGGGTACAATGAGCAGTTCTTC
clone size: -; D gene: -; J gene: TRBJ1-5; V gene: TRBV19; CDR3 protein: CASSTGANSNQPQHF; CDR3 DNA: TGTGCCAGTAGTACAGGAGCTAATAGCAATCAGCCCCAGCATTTT